One and the same sample provided the 29 T cell receptor beta chains below, sequenced in a study of shared clonotypes between healthy human individuals. Libraries were prepared by immunoSEQ multiplex PCR; TCRdb keeps only in-frame clonotypes and omits some of them. Here the sample spans around 2.5 million clones, 80% to 95% being singletons. Sequencing input: naive CD4+ T cells from PBMCs. Subset specified: CD45RA+ positively selected. Receptors were obtained from a man aged 18-30 years in good health. Some clones in this sample may be carry-over from other donors' samples.

This chain joins TRBV6-6 and TRBJ1-2; 8 positions agree with TRBD1. CDR1 and CDR2 from the germline V gene are MNHNY and SVGAGI (reference sequence). J was trimmed by 5 bases and V by 2 bases; bases with no gene match: 7. This CDR3 comprises 15 residues. CDR3 DNA: TGTGCCAGCAGTTACGTGGGACAGGCGGGATATGGCTACACCTTC. Translated: CASSYVGQAGYGYTF.

The chain links TRBV28 to TRBJ1-2, with D possibly being TRBD1 (6 bases). Trimming took off 11 bases at V and 0 bases at J, with 16 bases between the two ends. The CDR3 length is 14 residues. Looked up from germline, CDR1 is MDHEN and CDR2 is SYDVKM. CDR3 loop: CAVSRGGTNYGYTF. CDR3 sequence (DNA): TGTGCCGTTTCGAGAGGGGGAACTAACTATGGCTACACCTTC.

The rearrangement joins TRBV18 to TRBJ2-2; TRBD2 might be the D (6 bases). Trimming cost V 6 bases and J 4 bases, with 18 bases left between them. In germline, CDR1 is KGHSH, CDR2 LQKENI. The CDR3 is 16 amino acids. The CDR3 sequence is CASSPPGSVGTGELFF. The CDR3, as DNA: TGTGCCAGCTCCCCTCCCGGGAGTGTCGGCACCGGGGAGCTGTTTTTT.

In regard to this clone: The same CDR3 also results from other DNA sequences found in this sample. The chain links TRBV5-1 to TRBJ1-2; 10 bases match TRBD1. CDR3 length: 14 residues. With V trimmed by 4 bases and J by 3 bases, 3 bases remained unmatched. CDR1 and CDR2 (germline): SGHRS, YFSETQ. The CDR3 nucleotides are TGCGCCAGCAGCGGTGGACAGGGGGACTATGGCTACACCTTC. Translating it yields CASSGGQGDYGYTF.

The chain couples TRBV28 to TRBJ1-1, with 8 bases that match TRBD1. The V and J ends lost 1 base and 3 bases, in that order; junction bases with no gene match: 1. The CDR3 spans 14 residues. Germline CDR1 reads MDHEN; CDR2 reads SYDVKM. In DNA, the CDR3 is TGTGCCAGCAGTTTATACAGGGGGTACACTGAAGCTTTCTTT. This translates into CASSLYRGYTEAFF.

The rearrangement uses TRBV25-1 and TRBJ1-5; the D gene is possibly TRBD1 (6 bases). The germline CDR1 and CDR2 sequences are MGHDK and SYGVNS. This CDR3 has 13 residues. The V gene lost 1 base and the J gene lost 16 bases, with 17 bases spanning the gap. The DNA for the CDR3 is TGTGCCAGCAGTGAATTGGGGGACACCCCTTACCATTTT. This codes for CASSELGDTPYHF.

The sample holds one count of this clone. This chain uses TRBV5-1 with TRBJ2-5, with 11 bases that match TRBD1. V dropped 3 bases and J dropped 4; count of bases not matched to a gene: 5. The CDR3 covers 15 residues. Germline assignment: CDR1 SGHRS and CDR2 YFSETQ. The CDR3 region has the DNA TGCGCCAGCAGCTCCGGACAGGGGGCTGGAGAGACCCAGTACTTC. Translation gives CASSSGQGAGETQYF.

The J gene is TRBJ1-3, the V gene TRBV5-4; D remains ambiguous. The V end lost 2 bases, the J end lost 0 bases, and 12 bases lay between the germline ends. Germline V CDR1 and CDR2: SGHNT, YYREEE (reference sequence). CDR3 size: 16 residues. CDR3 coding DNA: TGTGCCAGCAGCTTTCAGACTGTTCCCTCTGGAAACACCATATATTTT. This gives the protein CASSFQTVPSGNTIYF.

This clone has a handful of counts. DNA for the CDR3: TGCAGCGTTGATCCGGGCAGTGAAGCTTTCTTT. Translation: CSVDPGSEAFF. The rearrangement links TRBV29-1 to TRBJ1-1; unclear D gene. Germline-derived CDR1 and CDR2 are SQVTM and ANQGSEA. CDR3 size: 11 residues. V was pared by 3 bases and J by 7 bases, with 9 bases between. Complete variable domain (other parts from reference TRBV29-1 and TRBJ1-1): SAVISQKPSRDICQRGTSLTIQCQVDSQVTMMFWYRQQPGQSLTLIATANQGSEATYESGFVIDKFPISRPNLTFSTLTVSNMSPEDSSIYLCSVDPGSEAFFGQGTRLTVV.

The chain has TRBV7-8 and TRBJ2-1; 9 bases are shared with TRBD2. The CDR3 totals 16 residues. Germline CDR1 and CDR2: SGHVS and FQNEAQ. V dropped 7 bases and J dropped 8; count of bases not matched to a gene: 15. The DNA of the CDR3 is TGTGCCAGCAAGCCTTGGACGCGGGAGGGCCCCGATGAGCAGTTCTTC. Translation gives CASKPWTREGPDEQFF.

The chain uses TRBV11-3 and TRBJ2-6; 9 nucleotides line up with TRBD1. V was pared by 1 base and J by 4 bases, with 5 bases of the junction left unmatched. The CDR3 is made up of 17 amino acids. From germline, CDR1 is SGHNT and CDR2 YENEEA. The CDR3 loop is CASSLGGTGTGANVLTF. CDR3 bases: TGTGCCAGCAGCTTAGGTGGGACAGGGACCGGGGCCAACGTCCTGACTTTC.

The V gene is TRBV6-4, the J gene TRBJ2-3, with D maybe TRBD1 (6 bases). Germline-derived CDR1 and CDR2 are MRHNA and SNTAGT. V lost 4 bases to trimming and J lost 4 bases, with 9 bases between them. This CDR3 region has 13 residues. The CDR3 here is CASSARGADTQYF. CDR3 coding DNA: TGTGCCAGCAGTGCCAGGGGTGCAGATACGCAGTATTTT.

This chain links TRBV11-2 with TRBJ1-2; D uncertain. Germline-derived CDR1 and CDR2 are SGHAT and FQNNGV. Trimming removed 5 bases from V and 3 bases from J, with 7 bases in between. The CDR3 is made up of 12 amino acids. Here the CDR3 DNA reads TGTGCCAGCAGCGTTGGTTACTATGGCTACACCTTC. It is translated as CASSVGYYGYTF.

Regarding this clone: Within the sample, other DNA sequences also encode this same CDR3. The rearrangement links TRBV29-1 to TRBJ2-1; no reliable D call. This CDR3 is built from 13 residues. Trimming shortened V by 4 bases and J by 0 bases, and 7 bases separated the two germline ends. Germline CDR1 and CDR2: SQVTM and ANQGSEA. For the CDR3, the DNA is TGCAGCGTTGCCCGAAGCTCCTACAATGAGCAGTTCTTC. Protein product: CSVARSSYNEQFF.

This rearrangement joins TRBV5-4 to TRBJ2-1; D is undetermined. The germline V gene has CDR1 SGHNT and CDR2 YYREEE (reference sequence). The ends were cut back, 0 bases at V and 12 bases at J, with 19 bases in the middle. The CDR3 is made up of 15 amino acids. CDR3 sequence: CASSLAVVRAPVQFF. The CDR3 DNA follows: TGTGCCAGCAGCTTGGCCGTGGTTAGAGCGCCGGTGCAGTTCTTC.

The chain links TRBV11-2 to TRBJ2-1; D unclear. The germline CDR1 and CDR2 sequences are SGHAT and FQNNGV. The V end lost 3 bases, the J end lost 2 bases, and 11 bases lay between the germline ends. This CDR3 spans 15 amino acids. The CDR3 protein is CASSFRGVAYNEQFF. The CDR3 DNA sequence: TGTGCCAGCAGCTTCCGAGGAGTCGCCTACAATGAGCAGTTCTTC.

V gene TRBV28 combines with J gene TRBJ2-7; perhaps TRBD2 as D (7 bases). Trimming took 3 bases from V and 3 from J, leaving 12 bases between them. The V gene's germline CDR1 is MDHEN and CDR2 SYDVKM. The CDR3 totals 14 residues. Here the CDR3 reads CASSFWGGNYEQYF. The CDR3 coding sequence is TGTGCCAGCAGTTTTTGGGGGGGCAACTACGAGCAGTACTTC. Full variable domain (rest looked up from reference TRBV28 and TRBJ2-7): DVKVTQSSRYLVKRTGEKVFLECVQDMDHENMFWYRQDPGLGLRLIYFSYDVKMKEKGDIPEGYSVSREKKERFSLILESASTNQTSMYLCASSFWGGNYEQYFGPGTRLTVT.

This clone was seen just once. This chain joins TRBV5-1 and TRBJ1-1, with D uncertain. CDR3 size: 15 residues. Trimming left V 4 bases short and J 4 bases short, with 17 bases between. CDR1 is SGHRS and CDR2 is YFSETQ in the germline V gene. The CDR3 DNA follows: TGCGCCAGCAGCGAAGTCGGTCCCTGGGGCACTGAAGCTTTCTTT. Its protein is CASSEVGPWGTEAFF.

This clone was seen a single time. This chain uses TRBV28 with TRBJ1-2; D is ambiguous. CDR3 size: 15 residues. V was shortened by 5 bases and J by 6 bases, with 19 bases between the two germline ends. CDR1 and CDR2 from the germline V gene are MDHEN and SYDVKM. CDR3 in DNA: TGTGCCAGCAGTACCCCTCCACGACCGGGAGATGGCTACACCTTC. It is translated as CASSTPPRPGDGYTF.

CDR3 in DNA: TGTGCCAGCACCCGGCGGGGCGAGGAGACCCAGTACTTC. It is translated as CASTRRGEETQYF. The chain employs TRBV27 and TRBJ2-5, with D perhaps TRBD2 (6 bases). CDR3 length: 13 amino acids. V shed 7 bases and J shed 5 bases, with 14 bases lying between them. Per germline, CDR1 MNHEY and CDR2 SMNVEV (reference sequence).

CDR3 sequence reads: CASSLDRGEAQYF. For the CDR3, the DNA is TGTGCCAGCAGTCTCGACAGGGGCGAAGCGCAGTACTTC. The J gene is TRBJ2-7, the V gene TRBV2; 8 bases fit TRBD1. The germline gives CDR1 SNHLY, CDR2 FYNNEI. This CDR3 contains 13 residues. The junction had 9 bases not matched to a gene; V was cut back by 5 bases and J by 9 bases.

The V gene is TRBV5-8, the J gene TRBJ1-2; unclear D gene. Germline assignment: CDR1 SGHTS and CDR2 YDEGEE. The CDR3 runs 15 residues. Trimming stripped 0 bases from V and 3 bases from J, with 12 bases between. The CDR3 DNA reads as TGTGCCAGCAGCTTGGGAGGGATCCCTGACTATGGCTACACCTTC. It is translated as CASSLGGIPDYGYTF.

The chain combines TRBV11-2 with TRBJ2-3; D gene ambiguous. This CDR3 is built from 18 residues. Trimming left V 5 bases short and J 0 bases short, with 21 bases between. From germline, CDR1 is SGHAT and CDR2 FQNNGV. CDR3 in amino acids: CASSPSRWSVTSTDTQYF. The CDR3 DNA reads TGTGCCAGCAGCCCGAGTAGATGGAGCGTAACTAGCACAGATACGCAGTATTTT.

J is TRBJ1-1 and V is TRBV7-9; D unresolved. CDR1 SEHNR and CDR2 FQNEAQ come from the germline V gene (reference sequence). The V gene lost 3 bases and the J gene lost 0 bases, with 8 bases spanning the gap. The CDR3 runs to 14 residues. CDR3 protein: CASSFGNMNTEAFF. The CDR3 bases are TGTGCCAGCAGCTTCGGCAACATGAACACTGAAGCTTTCTTT.

This chain links TRBV5-4 with TRBJ1-1; D is perhaps TRBD1 (6 bases). The CDR3 length is 16 residues. Germline V gives CDR1 SGHNT, CDR2 YYREEE (reference sequence). Between the trimmed V and J ends, which lost 4 bases and 5 bases, there was a span of 21 bases. CDR3 nucleotide sequence: TGTGCCAGCAGCCTATTGGGACGGGGGCTGGGAACTGAAGCTTTCTTT. Its protein product is CASSLLGRGLGTEAFF.

The chain uses TRBV5-6 and TRBJ2-3; tentatively, D is TRBD1 (5 bases). Germline V gene sequence: CDR1 SGHDT, CDR2 YYEEEE. There are 14 residues in the CDR3. With 5 bases removed from V and 5 bases from J, the gap between germline ends came to 15 bases. The CDR3 spells CASSEQGLRDTQYF. CDR3 coding DNA: TGTGCCAGCAGTGAGCAGGGTTTAAGAGATACGCAGTATTTT. Variable domain in full (rest from reference TRBV5-6 and TRBJ2-3): DAGVTQSPTHLIKTRGQQVTLRCSPKSGHDTVSWYQQALGQGPQFIFQYYEEEERQRGNFPDRFSGHQFPNYSSELNVNALLLGDSALYLCASSEQGLRDTQYFGPGTRLTVL.

To note about this clone: Within the sample, other DNA sequences also encode this same CDR3. This sequence joins TRBV9 and TRBJ2-7; D is undetermined. Trimming left V 0 bases short and J 0 bases short, with 4 bases between. CDR1 is SGDLS and CDR2 is YYNGEE in the germline V gene. The CDR3 totals 13 residues. CDR3 DNA: TGTGCCAGCAGCGTAGCTGTCTCCTACGAGCAGTACTTC. Translation gives CASSVAVSYEQYF.

The CDR3 region is CASMGRPAGPQHF. The CDR3 DNA follows: TGTGCCAGTATGGGCAGGCCCGCTGGACCCCAGCATTTT. The genes are TRBV19 and TRBJ1-5; D not certain. This CDR3 comprises 13 residues. Germline V CDR1 and CDR2: LNHDA, SQIVND (reference sequence). The germline V and J ends were trimmed by 7 bases and 10 bases, with 17 bases remaining between them. Based on the CDR3 plus reference TRBV19 and TRBJ1-5, the full variable domain is DGGITQSPKYLFRKEGQNVTLSCEQNLNHDAMYWYRQDPGQGLRLIYYSQIVNDFQKGDIAEGYSVSREKKESFPLTVTSAQKNPTAFYLCASMGRPAGPQHFGDGTRLSIL.

This rearrangement joins TRBV7-2 to TRBJ2-7; no reliable D call. CDR3 length: 14 amino acids. Germline lookup yields CDR1 SGHTA and CDR2 FQGNSA. The V gene lost 6 bases and the J gene lost 3 bases, with 15 bases spanning the gap. In DNA form, the CDR3 reads TGTGCCAGCAGTCCTGGGTCCTCCTACTACGAGCAGTACTTC. It is translated as CASSPGSSYYEQYF.